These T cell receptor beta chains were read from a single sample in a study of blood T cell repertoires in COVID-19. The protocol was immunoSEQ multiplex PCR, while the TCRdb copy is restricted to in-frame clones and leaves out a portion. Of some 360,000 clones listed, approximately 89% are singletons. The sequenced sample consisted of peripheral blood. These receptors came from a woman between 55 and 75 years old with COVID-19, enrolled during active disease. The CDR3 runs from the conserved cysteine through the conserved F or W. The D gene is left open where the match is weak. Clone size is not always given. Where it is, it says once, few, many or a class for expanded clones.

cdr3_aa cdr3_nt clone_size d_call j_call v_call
CASSSVPGQGTQYF TGCGCCAGCAGCTCCGTCCCGGGACAGGGGACGCAGTATTTT NA TRBD1 TRBJ2-3 TRBV5-1
CASRRTVDTGELFF TGTGCCAGCAGGAGGACAGTGGACACCGGGGAGCTGTTTTTT NA NA TRBJ2-2 TRBV6-6
CASSGWSVSNYGYTF TGTGCCAGCTCGGGGTGGTCGGTTTCTAACTATGGCTACACCTTC NA NA TRBJ1-2 TRBV6-5
CASSEAGGARTGELFF TGTGCCAGCAGCGAAGCAGGGGGCGCGAGGACCGGGGAGCTGTTTTTT NA TRBD1 TRBJ2-2 TRBV14
CAISDQGGSNEQFF TGTGCCATCAGTGATCAAGGGGGATCCAATGAGCAGTTCTTC NA NA TRBJ2-1 TRBV10-3
CASSPARFPMNTEAFF TGTGCCAGCTCACCAGCCAGGTTTCCCATGAACACTGAAGCTTTCTTT NA NA TRBJ1-1 TRBV18
CATRGGSYNEQFF TGTGCCACGAGGGGGGGCTCCTACAATGAGCAGTTCTTC NA NA TRBJ2-1 TRBV24-1
CASSSDGWRGGTDTQYF TGTGCCAGCAGCTCCGACGGATGGCGGGGGGGCACAGATACGCAGTATTTT NA TRBD2 TRBJ2-3 TRBV14
CASSLGSSYNSPLHF TGTGCCAGCAGCTTAGGGAGCTCCTATAATTCACCCCTCCACTTT NA NA TRBJ1-6 TRBV7-9
CASSPTENYGYTF TGTGCCAGCAGCCCCACAGAGAACTATGGCTACACCTTC once NA TRBJ1-2 TRBV7-8
CASSRGLGVRETQYF TGTGCCAGCAGTCGAGGGTTAGGCGTTAGGGAGACCCAGTACTTC NA NA TRBJ2-5 TRBV5-6
CASSALTGTGVSPLHF TGTGCCAGCAGCGCTTTGACCGGGACAGGGGTATCACCCCTCCACTTT NA TRBD1 TRBJ1-6 TRBV9
CASSSQGARTEAFF TGTGCCAGCAGCTCACAGGGGGCGCGAACTGAAGCTTTCTTT once TRBD1 TRBJ1-1 TRBV5-4
CASSVTGVRNTEAFF TGCGCCAGCAGCGTTACAGGGGTAAGGAACACTGAAGCTTTCTTT NA TRBD1 TRBJ1-1 TRBV5-1
CAIAAGVTDTQYF TGTGCCATCGCAGCGGGGGTCACAGATACGCAGTATTTT NA TRBD2 TRBJ2-3 TRBV12-3/TRBV12-4
CASSKDPGGYGYTF TGTGCCAGCAGCAAAGACCCAGGGGGGTATGGCTACACCTTC NA NA TRBJ1-2 TRBV21-1
CASRGGLAGIQETQYF TGTGCCAGCAGGGGCGGGCTAGCGGGGATCCAAGAGACCCAGTACTTC NA TRBD2 TRBJ2-5 TRBV2
CASSLAGQREDTQYF TGTGCCAGCAGTTTAGCGGGGCAGAGGGAAGATACGCAGTATTTT NA TRBD2 TRBJ2-3 TRBV6-5
CAISLPSGGELFF TGTGCCATCAGCCTGCCTTCGGGCGGGGAGCTGTTTTTT NA NA TRBJ2-2 TRBV10-3
CASSASGGVEQFF TGTGCCAGCAGCGCTAGCGGGGGGGTTGAGCAGTTCTTC NA TRBD2 TRBJ2-1 TRBV9
CASSPPEGTYGYTF TGTGCCAGCTCACCACCGGAGGGGACCTATGGCTACACCTTC NA NA TRBJ1-2 TRBV18
CASSRRRDRASGNTIYF TGTGCCAGCAGCCGCCGCCGGGACAGGGCCTCTGGAAACACCATATATTTT NA TRBD1 TRBJ1-3 TRBV7-9
CASRWDRNHEQYF TGTGCCAGTAGATGGGACAGGAACCACGAGCAGTACTTC NA TRBD1 TRBJ2-7 TRBV6-5
CASSPPGIGTQYF TGTGCCAGCAGCCCCCCGGGGATAGGGACCCAGTACTTC NA NA TRBJ2-5 TRBV3-1/TRBV3-2
CASRNPGGKYYGYTF TGTGCCAGCAGGAACCCAGGGGGGAAGTACTATGGCTACACCTTC NA TRBD1 TRBJ1-2 TRBV6-4
CASSRVTGEKLFF TGTGCCAGCTCACGGGTCACGGGGGAAAAACTGTTTTTT NA NA TRBJ1-4 TRBV18
CASSFSGVPYEQYF TGCGCCAGCAGCTTTAGCGGGGTCCCCTACGAGCAGTACTTC NA TRBD2 TRBJ2-7 TRBV5-1
CASSSDRYEQYF TGTGCCAGCTCCTCTGACAGGTACGAGCAGTACTTC NA NA TRBJ2-7 TRBV18
CASSYSGGNNQPQHF TGTGCCAGCAGTTACTCGGGGGGAAACAATCAGCCCCAGCATTTT NA NA TRBJ1-5 TRBV6-5
CASSYTTDISSQLPQHF TGTGCCAGCAGCTACACCACGGACATCAGCTCGCAGCTGCCCCAGCATTTT NA NA TRBJ1-5 TRBV28
CASSQMGQGRYTF TGTGCCAGCAGTCAGATGGGACAGGGGCGCTACACCTTC few TRBD1 TRBJ1-2 TRBV2
CASSRVAGSLSQHF TGTGCCAGTAGTAGAGTGGCGGGGTCCCTGTCCCAGCATTTT NA NA TRBJ1-5 TRBV19
CASSIGSGMNTEAFF TGTGCCAGTAGTATAGGGTCAGGGATGAACACTGAAGCTTTCTTT NA NA TRBJ1-1 TRBV19
CASSEVRENTEAFF TGTGCCAGTAGTGAGGTCAGGGAGAACACTGAAGCTTTCTTT NA NA TRBJ1-1 TRBV19
CASSLALPNTEAFF TGTGCCAGCAGTTTAGCACTCCCGAACACTGAAGCTTTCTTT NA NA TRBJ1-1 TRBV27
CASSFRQSLNYGYTF TGCGCCAGCAGCTTCCGACAGTCCCTGAACTATGGCTACACCTTC NA NA TRBJ1-2 TRBV5-1
CASRSHRDTEAFF TGTGCCAGCAGGTCACATCGGGACACTGAAGCTTTCTTT NA NA TRBJ1-1 TRBV11-2
CASSIPTSSSYEQYF TGTGCCAGCAGCATCCCGACTAGCAGTTCCTACGAGCAGTACTTC NA TRBD2 TRBJ2-7 TRBV7-2
CASSQTEGAGSPLHF TGTGCCAGCAGCCAGACCGAGGGGGCCGGGTCACCCCTCCACTTT NA TRBD1 TRBJ1-6 TRBV3-1/TRBV3-2
CASSLTSGGTDTQYF TGTGCCAGCAGCCTGACTAGCGGGGGTACAGATACGCAGTATTTT NA TRBD2 TRBJ2-3 TRBV7-3
CASSVGQGALTGELFF TGTGCCAGCAGTGTTGGACAGGGGGCGCTCACCGGGGAGCTGTTTTTT NA TRBD1 TRBJ2-2 TRBV2
CASSPGTGPTYEQYF TGTGCCAGCAGTCCCGGGACAGGGCCTACCTACGAGCAGTACTTC NA TRBD1 TRBJ2-7 TRBV6-5
CSAPWGQGAYGYTF TGCAGCGCCCCCTGGGGACAGGGTGCCTATGGCTACACCTTC NA TRBD1 TRBJ1-2 TRBV29-1
CASSKTGTDTQYF TGTGCCAGCTCAAAGACAGGCACAGATACGCAGTATTTT NA NA TRBJ2-3 TRBV18
CASSYDRGITEAFF TGTGCCAGCAGTTACGACAGGGGCATCACTGAAGCTTTCTTT NA TRBD1 TRBJ1-1 TRBV6-5
CAISDQGSTEAFF TGTGCCATCAGTGATCAGGGTAGCACTGAAGCTTTCTTT once NA TRBJ1-1 TRBV10-3
CASSQYSSGVSYEQYF TGTGCCAGCAGCCAATATTCTAGCGGGGTGTCCTACGAGCAGTACTTC NA TRBD2 TRBJ2-7 TRBV3-1/TRBV3-2
CASNTGVVRGNTIYF TGTGCCAGCAATACGGGGGTGGTACGCGGAAACACCATATATTTT NA NA TRBJ1-3 TRBV28
CASTMVGSQPQHF TGTGCCAGCACTATGGTTGGTTCCCAGCCCCAGCATTTT once NA TRBJ1-5 TRBV6-5
CASRYRGNQPQHF TGTGCCAGCAGGTACAGGGGCAATCAGCCCCAGCATTTT few NA TRBJ1-5 TRBV2
CASSYLFTSGGELFF TGTGCCAGCAGTTATCTGTTTACTAGCGGCGGGGAGCTGTTTTTT once TRBD2 TRBJ2-2 TRBV6-5
CASSLVGQRSTDTQYF TGCGCCAGCAGCTTGGTGGGACAGCGATCCACAGATACGCAGTATTTT NA TRBD1 TRBJ2-3 TRBV5-1
CASSPNSGGGEQYF TGTGCCAGCAGCCCTAATTCGGGGGGCGGCGAGCAGTACTTC NA NA TRBJ2-7 TRBV4-2
CASSVGQGAPDYGYTF TGTGCCAGCAGCGTAGGACAGGGGGCGCCGGACTATGGCTACACCTTC NA TRBD1 TRBJ1-2 TRBV9
CASSYTGDREGYGYTF TGTGCCAGCAGTTACACAGGGGACAGGGAGGGCTATGGCTACACCTTC NA TRBD1 TRBJ1-2 TRBV6-5